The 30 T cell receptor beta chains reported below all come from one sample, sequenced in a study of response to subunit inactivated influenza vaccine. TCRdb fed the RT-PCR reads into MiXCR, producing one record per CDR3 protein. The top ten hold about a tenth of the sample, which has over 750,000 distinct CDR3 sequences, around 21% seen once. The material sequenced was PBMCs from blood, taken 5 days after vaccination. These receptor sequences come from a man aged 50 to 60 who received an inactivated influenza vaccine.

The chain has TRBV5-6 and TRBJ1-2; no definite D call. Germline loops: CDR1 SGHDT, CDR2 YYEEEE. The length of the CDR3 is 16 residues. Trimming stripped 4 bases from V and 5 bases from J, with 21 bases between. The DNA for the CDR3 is TGTGCCAGCAGCGGCCTACAGACTCCGGCCCATTATGGCTACACCTTC. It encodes CASSGLQTPAHYGYTF.

The CDR3 here is CSASSGGLAGGEQYF. CDR3 nucleotide sequence: TGCAGTGCTAGTTCGGGCGGCCTAGCGGGAGGCGAGCAGTACTTC. The J gene is TRBJ2-7, the V gene TRBV20-1; 11 bases line up with TRBD2. From germline, CDR1 is DFQATT and CDR2 SNEGSKA (reference sequence). The CDR3 has 15 residues. With V trimmed by 3 bases and J by 6 bases, 10 bases remained unmatched.

The CDR3 loop is CSAQQGGRAGDEQFF. The CDR3 DNA reads TGCAGTGCCCAGCAGGGCGGGAGGGCCGGTGATGAGCAGTTCTTC. The chain has TRBV20-1 and TRBJ2-1; TRBD2 matches at 9 bases. The CDR3 has 15 amino acids. Looked up from germline, CDR1 is DFQATT and CDR2 is SNEGSKA (reference sequence). The V gene end was trimmed by 6 bases and the J gene end by 8 bases; junction bases not matched to a gene: 14.

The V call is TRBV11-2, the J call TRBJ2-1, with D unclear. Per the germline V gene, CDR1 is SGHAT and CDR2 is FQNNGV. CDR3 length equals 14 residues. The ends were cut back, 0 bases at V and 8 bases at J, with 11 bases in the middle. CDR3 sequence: CASSLDTAFHEQFF. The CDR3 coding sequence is TGTGCCAGCAGCTTAGATACAGCGTTCCATGAGCAGTTCTTC.

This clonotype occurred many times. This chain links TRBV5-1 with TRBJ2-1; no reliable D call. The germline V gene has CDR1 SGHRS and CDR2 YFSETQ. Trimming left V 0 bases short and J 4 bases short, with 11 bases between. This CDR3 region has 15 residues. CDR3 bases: TGCGCCAGCAGCTTGGAAGGCCACCAGTACAATGAGCAGTTCTTC. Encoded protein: CASSLEGHQYNEQFF.

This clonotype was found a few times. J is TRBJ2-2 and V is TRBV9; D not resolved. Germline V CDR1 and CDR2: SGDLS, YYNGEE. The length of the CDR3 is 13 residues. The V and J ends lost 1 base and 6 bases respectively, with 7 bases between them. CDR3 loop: CASSVPMAGELFF. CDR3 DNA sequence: TGTGCCAGCAGCGTACCGATGGCCGGGGAGCTGTTTTTT.

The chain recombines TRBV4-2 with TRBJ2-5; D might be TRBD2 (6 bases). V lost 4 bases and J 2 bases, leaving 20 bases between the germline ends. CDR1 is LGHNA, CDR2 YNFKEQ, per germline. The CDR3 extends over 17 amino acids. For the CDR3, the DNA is TGTGCCAGCAGCCCGGAGTACAGAGCGGGTACTCAAGAGACCCAGTACTTC. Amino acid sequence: CASSPEYRAGTQETQYF.

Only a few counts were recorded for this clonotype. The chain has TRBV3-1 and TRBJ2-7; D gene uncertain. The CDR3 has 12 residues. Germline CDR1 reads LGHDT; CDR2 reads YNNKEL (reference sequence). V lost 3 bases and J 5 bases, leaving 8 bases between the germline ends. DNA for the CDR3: TGTGCCAGCAGCCACCAGACGGACGAGCAGTACTTC. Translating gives CASSHQTDEQYF.

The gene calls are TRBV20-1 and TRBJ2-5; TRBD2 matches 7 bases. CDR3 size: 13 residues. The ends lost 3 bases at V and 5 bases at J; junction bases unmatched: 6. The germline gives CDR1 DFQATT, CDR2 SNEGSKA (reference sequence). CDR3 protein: CSASEAGRETQYF. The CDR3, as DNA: TGCAGTGCTAGCGAAGCGGGACGGGAGACCCAGTACTTC.

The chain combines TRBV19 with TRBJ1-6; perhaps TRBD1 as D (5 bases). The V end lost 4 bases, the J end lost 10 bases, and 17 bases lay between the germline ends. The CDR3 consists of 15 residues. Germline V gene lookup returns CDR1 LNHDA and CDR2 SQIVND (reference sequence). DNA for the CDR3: TGTGCCAGTAGTACTGGGGACGGACGCTGGTCACCCCTCCACTTT. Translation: CASSTGDGRWSPLHF.

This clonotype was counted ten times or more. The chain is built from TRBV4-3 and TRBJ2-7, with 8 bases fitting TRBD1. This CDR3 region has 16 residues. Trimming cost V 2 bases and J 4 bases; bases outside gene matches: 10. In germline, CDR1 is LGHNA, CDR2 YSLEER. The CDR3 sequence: CASSQYYPGQAYEQYF. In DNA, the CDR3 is TGCGCCAGCAGCCAATATTATCCGGGACAGGCATACGAGCAGTACTTC.

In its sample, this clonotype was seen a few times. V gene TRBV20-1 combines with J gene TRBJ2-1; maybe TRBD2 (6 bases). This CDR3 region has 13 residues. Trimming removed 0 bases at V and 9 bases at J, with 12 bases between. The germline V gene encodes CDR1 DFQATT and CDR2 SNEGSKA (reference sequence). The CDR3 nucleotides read TGCAGTGCTAGAGACGGGCCCGGGGGTGAGCAGTTCTTC. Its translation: CSARDGPGGEQFF.

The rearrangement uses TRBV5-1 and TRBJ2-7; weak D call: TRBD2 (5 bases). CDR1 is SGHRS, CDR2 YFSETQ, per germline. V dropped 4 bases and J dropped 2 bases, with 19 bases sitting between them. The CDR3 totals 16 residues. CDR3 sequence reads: CASSPAAGGLPYEQYF. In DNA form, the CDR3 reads TGCGCCAGCAGCCCAGCCGCAGGAGGACTCCCCTACGAGCAGTACTTC.

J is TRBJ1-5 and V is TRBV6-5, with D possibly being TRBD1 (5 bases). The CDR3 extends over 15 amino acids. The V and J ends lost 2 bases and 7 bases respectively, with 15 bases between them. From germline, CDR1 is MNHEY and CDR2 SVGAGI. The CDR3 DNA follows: TGTGCCAGCAGTTACGGGGCCGGGAAGGGGCAGCCCCAGCATTTT. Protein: CASSYGAGKGQPQHF.

The CDR3 is CASSGAGGPTDTQYF. As DNA, the CDR3 is TGCGCCAGCAGCGGAGCGGGAGGCCCCACAGATACGCAGTATTTT. The rearrangement uses TRBV5-1 and TRBJ2-3; 9 bases align to TRBD2. V gave up 4 bases and J gave up 2 bases; unmatched junction bases: 5. This CDR3 comprises 15 residues. Germline assignment: CDR1 SGHRS and CDR2 YFSETQ.

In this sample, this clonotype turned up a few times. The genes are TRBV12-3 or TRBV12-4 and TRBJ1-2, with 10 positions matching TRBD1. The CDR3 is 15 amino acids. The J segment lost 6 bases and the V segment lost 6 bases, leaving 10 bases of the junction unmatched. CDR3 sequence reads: CASSLRQGAMDGYTF. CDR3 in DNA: TGTGCCAGCAGCCTTCGACAGGGGGCGATGGATGGCTACACCTTC.

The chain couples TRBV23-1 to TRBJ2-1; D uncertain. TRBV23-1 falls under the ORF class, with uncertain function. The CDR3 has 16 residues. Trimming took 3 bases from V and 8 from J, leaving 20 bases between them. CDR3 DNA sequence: TGCGCCAGCAGTCAGGCTTGGACGGTACTTCTCTATGAGCAGTTCTTC. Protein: CASSQAWTVLLYEQFF.

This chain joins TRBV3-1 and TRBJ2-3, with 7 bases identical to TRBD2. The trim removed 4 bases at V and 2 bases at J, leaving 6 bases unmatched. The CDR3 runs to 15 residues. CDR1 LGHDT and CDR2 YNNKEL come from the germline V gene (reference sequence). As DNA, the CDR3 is TGTGCCAGCAGCCTAAGACTAGCAGACACAGATACGCAGTATTTT. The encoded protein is CASSLRLADTDTQYF.

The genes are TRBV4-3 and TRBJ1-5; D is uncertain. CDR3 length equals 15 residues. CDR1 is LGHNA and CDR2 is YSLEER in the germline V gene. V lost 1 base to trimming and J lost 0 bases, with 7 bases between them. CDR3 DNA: TGCGCCAGCAGCCAAGGAGCTTATAGCAATCAGCCCCAGCATTTT. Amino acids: CASSQGAYSNQPQHF.

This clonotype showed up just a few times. CDR3 residues: CASSLMGSTDTGELFF. In DNA, the CDR3 is TGCGCCAGCAGCTTGATGGGTTCTACAGACACCGGGGAGCTGTTTTTT. V usage is TRBV5-1 and J usage is TRBJ2-2; D unclear. The CDR3 has 16 residues. Trimming removed 1 base from V and 3 bases from J, with 13 bases in between. Looked up from germline, CDR1 is SGHRS and CDR2 is YFSETQ.

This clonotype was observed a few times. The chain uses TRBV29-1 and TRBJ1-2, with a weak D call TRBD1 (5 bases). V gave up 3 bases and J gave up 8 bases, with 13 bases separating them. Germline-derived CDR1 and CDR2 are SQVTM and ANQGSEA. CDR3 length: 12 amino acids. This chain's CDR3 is CSVDPRDGGYTF. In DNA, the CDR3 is TGCAGCGTTGACCCCCGGGACGGCGGCTACACCTTC.

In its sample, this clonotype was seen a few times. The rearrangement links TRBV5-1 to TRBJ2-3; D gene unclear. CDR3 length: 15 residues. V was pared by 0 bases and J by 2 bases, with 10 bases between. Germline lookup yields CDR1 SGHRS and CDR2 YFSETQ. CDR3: CASSLDSISTDTQYF. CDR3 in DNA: TGCGCCAGCAGCTTGGATTCGATCTCCACAGATACGCAGTATTTT.

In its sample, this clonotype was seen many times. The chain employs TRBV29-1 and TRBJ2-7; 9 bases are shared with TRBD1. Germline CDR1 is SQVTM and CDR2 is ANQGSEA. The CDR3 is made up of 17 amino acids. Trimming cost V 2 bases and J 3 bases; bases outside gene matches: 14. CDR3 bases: TGCAGCGTTGAACTCATGGACCGGGACAGGGCGATCTACGAGCAGTACTTC. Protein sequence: CSVELMDRDRAIYEQYF.

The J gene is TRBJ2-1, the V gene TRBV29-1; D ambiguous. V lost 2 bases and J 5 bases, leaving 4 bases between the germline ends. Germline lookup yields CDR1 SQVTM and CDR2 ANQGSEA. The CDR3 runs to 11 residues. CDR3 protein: CSVELNNEQFF. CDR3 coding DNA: TGCAGCGTTGAACTAAACAATGAGCAGTTCTTC.

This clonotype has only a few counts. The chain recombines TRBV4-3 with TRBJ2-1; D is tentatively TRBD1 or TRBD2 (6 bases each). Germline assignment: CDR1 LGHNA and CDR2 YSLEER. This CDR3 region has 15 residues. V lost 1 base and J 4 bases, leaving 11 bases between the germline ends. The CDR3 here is CASSQGQGTYNEQFF. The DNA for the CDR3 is TGCGCCAGCAGCCAAGGTCAGGGGACTTACAATGAGCAGTTCTTC.

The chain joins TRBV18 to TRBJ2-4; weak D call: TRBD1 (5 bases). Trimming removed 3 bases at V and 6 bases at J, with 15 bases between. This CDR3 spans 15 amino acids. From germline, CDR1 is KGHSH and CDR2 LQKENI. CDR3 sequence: CASSPPSGQRNIQYF. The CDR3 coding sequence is TGTGCCAGCTCACCCCCCTCAGGACAAAGAAACATTCAGTACTTC. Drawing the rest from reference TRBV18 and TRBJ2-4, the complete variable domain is NAGVMQNPRHLVRRRGQEARLRCSPMKGHSHVYWYRQLPEEGLKFMVYLQKENIIDESGMPKERFSAEFPKEGPSILRIQQVVRGDSAAYFCASSPPSGQRNIQYFGAGTRLSVL.

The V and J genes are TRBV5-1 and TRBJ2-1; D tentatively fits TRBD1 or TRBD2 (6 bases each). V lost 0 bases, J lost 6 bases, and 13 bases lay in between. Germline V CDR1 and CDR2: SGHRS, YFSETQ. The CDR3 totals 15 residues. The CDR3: CASSLGTSRGNEQFF. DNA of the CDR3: TGCGCCAGCAGCTTGGGTACTAGCAGGGGCAATGAGCAGTTCTTC. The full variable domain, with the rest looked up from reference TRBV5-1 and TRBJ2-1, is KAGVTQTPRYLIKTRGQQVTLSCSPISGHRSVSWYQQTPGQGLQFLFEYFSETQRNKGNFPGRFSGRQFSNSRSEMNVSTLELGDSALYLCASSLGTSRGNEQFFGPGTRLTVL.

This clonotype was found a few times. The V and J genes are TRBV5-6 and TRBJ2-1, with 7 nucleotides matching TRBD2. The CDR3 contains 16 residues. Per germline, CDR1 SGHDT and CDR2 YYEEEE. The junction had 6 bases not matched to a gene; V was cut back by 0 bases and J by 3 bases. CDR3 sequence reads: CASSLAPSGYYNEQFF. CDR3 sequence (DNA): TGTGCCAGCAGCTTGGCGCCTAGCGGCTACTACAATGAGCAGTTCTTC.

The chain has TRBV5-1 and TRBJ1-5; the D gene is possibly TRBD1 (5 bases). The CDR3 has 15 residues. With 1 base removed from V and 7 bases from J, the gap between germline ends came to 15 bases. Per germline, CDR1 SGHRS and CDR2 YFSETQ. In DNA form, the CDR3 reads TGCGCCAGCAGCTTGCATCCGGGGCCCGGGCAGCCCCAGCATTTT. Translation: CASSLHPGPGQPQHF.

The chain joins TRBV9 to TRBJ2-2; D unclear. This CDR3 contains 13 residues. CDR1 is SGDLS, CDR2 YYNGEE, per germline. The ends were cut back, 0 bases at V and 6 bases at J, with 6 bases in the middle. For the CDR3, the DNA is TGTGCCAGCAGCGTAGTTAACTCCGGGGAGCTGTTTTTT. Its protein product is CASSVVNSGELFF.